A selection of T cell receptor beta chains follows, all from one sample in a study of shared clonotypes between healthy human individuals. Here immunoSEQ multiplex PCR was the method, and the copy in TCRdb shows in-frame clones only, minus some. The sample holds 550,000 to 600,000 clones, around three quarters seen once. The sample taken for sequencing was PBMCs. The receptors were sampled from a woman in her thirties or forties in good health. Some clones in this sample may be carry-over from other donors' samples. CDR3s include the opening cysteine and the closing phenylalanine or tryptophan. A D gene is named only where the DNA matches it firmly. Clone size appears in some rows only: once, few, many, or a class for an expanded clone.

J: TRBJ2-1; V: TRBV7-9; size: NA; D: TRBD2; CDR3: CASSDPGLAVNEQFF; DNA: TGTGCCAGCAGCGACCCGGGACTAGCGGTTAATGAGCAGTTCTTC
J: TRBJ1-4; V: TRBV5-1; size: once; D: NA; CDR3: CASSLEARANEKLFF; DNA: TGCGCCAGCAGCTTGGAGGCCAGGGCAAATGAAAAACTGTTTTTT
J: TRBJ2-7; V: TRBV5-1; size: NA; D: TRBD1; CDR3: CASSPGPDRESYEQYF; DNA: TGCGCCAGCAGCCCCGGCCCCGACAGGGAGTCGTACGAGCAGTACTTC
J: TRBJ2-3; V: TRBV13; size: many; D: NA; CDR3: CASSLVVAAARTDTQYF; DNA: TGTGCCAGCAGCTTAGTGGTCGCGGCAGCACGCACAGATACGCAGTATTTT
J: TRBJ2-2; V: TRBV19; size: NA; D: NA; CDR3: CASSAKGYADTGELFF; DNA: TGTGCCAGTAGTGCCAAGGGGTATGCGGACACCGGGGAGCTGTTTTTT
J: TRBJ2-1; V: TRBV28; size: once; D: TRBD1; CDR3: CASSFPETGGNEQFF; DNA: TGTGCCAGCAGTTTTCCAGAGACAGGGGGCAATGAGCAGTTCTTC
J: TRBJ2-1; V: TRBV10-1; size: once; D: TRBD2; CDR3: CASSESKGTSGRAQSSYNEQFF; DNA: TGCGCCAGCAGTGAGTCGAAGGGGACTAGCGGGAGGGCCCAAAGCTCCTACAATGAGCAGTTCTTC
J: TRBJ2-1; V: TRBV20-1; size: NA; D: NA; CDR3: CSARTLGEQFF; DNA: TGCAGTGCCCGCACCTTGGGTGAGCAGTTCTTC
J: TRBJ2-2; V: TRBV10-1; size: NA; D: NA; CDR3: CASSAVEPGSGELFF; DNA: TGCGCCAGCTCCGCGGTGGAGCCCGGGAGCGGGGAGCTGTTTTTT
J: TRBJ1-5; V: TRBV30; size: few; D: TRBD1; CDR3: CAWSATGQRHQPQHF; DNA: TGTGCCTGGAGTGCCACGGGACAGCGGCATCAGCCCCAGCATTTT
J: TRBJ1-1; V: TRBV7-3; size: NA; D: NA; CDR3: CASRASLNTEAFF; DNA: TGTGCCAGCAGGGCAAGCCTGAACACTGAAGCTTTCTTT
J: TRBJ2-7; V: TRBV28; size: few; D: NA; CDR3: CASSLPPGGSSSYEQYF; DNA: TGTGCCAGCAGTTTGCCCCCGGGCGGCTCTAGCTCCTACGAGCAGTACTTC
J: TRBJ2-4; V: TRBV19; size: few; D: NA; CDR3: CASSITGLTNKNIQYF; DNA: TGTGCCAGTAGTATTACAGGTCTCACTAACAAAAACATTCAGTACTTC
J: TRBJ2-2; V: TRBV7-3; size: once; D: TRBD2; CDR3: CASSRGTSGNTGELFF; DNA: TGTGCCAGCAGCCGGGGGACTAGCGGGAACACCGGGGAGCTGTTTTTT
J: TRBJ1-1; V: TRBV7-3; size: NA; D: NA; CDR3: CASSLSGNTEAFF; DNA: TGTGCCAGCAGCTTAAGCGGGAACACTGAAGCTTTCTTT
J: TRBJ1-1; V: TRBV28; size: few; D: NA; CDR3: CASNPSRTEAFF; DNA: TGTGCCAGCAACCCCAGTCGGACTGAAGCTTTCTTT
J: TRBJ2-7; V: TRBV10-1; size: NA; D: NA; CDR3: CASSESTGAGSYEQYF; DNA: TGCGCCAGCAGTGAGTCGACGGGTGCGGGATCCTACGAGCAGTACTTC